This T cell receptor beta chain appears in the sequencing data of a study of OX40 agonist ivuxolimab in advanced cancers. Study details: Ivuxolimab, an agonist antibody against OX40 (CD134), was given to patients.

Profiled with immunoSEQ multiplex PCR; TCRdb holds only in-frame clones, not every one. The table has 9,500 to 12,000 clones, about 82% seen once. The CDR3 contains 12 residues. Trimming stripped 5 bases from V and 4 bases from J, with 9 bases between. CDR1 and CDR2 (germline): MNHEY, SVGAGI. This receptor was taken from an adult with an advanced solid tumor such as melanoma, head and neck, liver or kidney cancer. The rearrangement links TRBV6-5 to TRBJ2-7, with a weak D call TRBD2 (6 bases). The sequenced sample was CD4+ or CD8+ T cells sorted from blood, obtained in a trial of the OX40 agonist ivuxolimab. CDR3 in amino acids: CASSMGGYEQYF. CDR3 sequence (DNA): TGTGCCAGCAGTATGGGAGGTTACGAGCAGTACTTC.